The T cell receptor (beta chain) under discussion was sequenced for a study of shared T cell receptors in the human thymus. V dropped 6 bases and J dropped 0 bases, with 15 bases sitting between them. The CDR3 has 15 amino acids. Looked up from germline, CDR1 is MNHNY and CDR2 is SVGAGI (reference sequence). Produced via immunoSEQ multiplex PCR; TCRdb's table is partial and in-frame only. The data show about 660,000 clones, 87% seen once. This sample also appeared in a second study, on human thymus T cells. That source notes: All donors were healthy Finnish infants who were undergoing corrective surgery to treat congenital heart defects. The thymus tissue came from resections taken during corrective heart surgery. Apparent skewing of V and J gene usage characterized both thymic and blood repertoires.

Specimen: thymocytes. This chain uses TRBV6-6 with TRBJ2-7; TRBD2 is a possible D gene (5 bases). The clonotype comes from a boy younger than two with a congenital heart defect. Written as DNA, the CDR3 is TGTGCCAGCAGCCCGTTTAGAGGGAGCTCCTACGAGCAGTACTTC. This codes for CASSPFRGSSYEQYF.